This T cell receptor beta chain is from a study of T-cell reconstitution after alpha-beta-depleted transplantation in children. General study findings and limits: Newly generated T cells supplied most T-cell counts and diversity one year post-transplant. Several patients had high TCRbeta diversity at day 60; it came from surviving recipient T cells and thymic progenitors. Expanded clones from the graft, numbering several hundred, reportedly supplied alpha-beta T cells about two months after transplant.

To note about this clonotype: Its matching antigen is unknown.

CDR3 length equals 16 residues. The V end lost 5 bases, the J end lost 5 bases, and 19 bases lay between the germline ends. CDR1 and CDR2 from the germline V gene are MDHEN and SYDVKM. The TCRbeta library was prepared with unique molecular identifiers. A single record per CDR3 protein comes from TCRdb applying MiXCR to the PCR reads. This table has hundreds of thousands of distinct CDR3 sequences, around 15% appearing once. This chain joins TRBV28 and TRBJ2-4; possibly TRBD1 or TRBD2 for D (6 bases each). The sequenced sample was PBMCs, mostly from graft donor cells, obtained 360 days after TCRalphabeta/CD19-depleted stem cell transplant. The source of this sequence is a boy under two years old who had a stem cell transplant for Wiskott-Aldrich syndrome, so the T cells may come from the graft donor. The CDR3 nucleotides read TGTGCCAGCAGTATTGTGGGGGGCCCTAGCCAAAACATTCAGTACTTC. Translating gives CASSIVGGPSQNIQYF. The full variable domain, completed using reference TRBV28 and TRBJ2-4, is DVKVTQSSRYLVKRTGEKVFLECVQDMDHENMFWYRQDPGLGLRLIYFSYDVKMKEKGDIPEGYSVSREKKERFSLILESASTNQTSMYLCASSIVGGPSQNIQYFGAGTRLSVL.